The clone carrying this TCR beta chain has more than one count but fewer than ten. Antigen specificity is unknown. Making TCR cDNA involved 5'RACE template switching, which added UMIs and a universal primer site. MiXCR, run by TCRdb on the 5' RACE reads, gives a single entry per CDR3 protein. The table records about 73,000 distinct CDR3 sequences, roughly 8% of them present only once. Germline loops: CDR1 SGHAT, CDR2 FQNNGV. Trimming left V 2 bases short and J 0 bases short, with 8 bases between. This CDR3 contains 15 residues. The sample comes from a study of T cells after yellow fever vaccination. The overall study: Some fractions had low cell numbers, and these were prepared with SMART-Seq v4 Ultra Low Input.

Overall study results and limits: The study noted that FACS-sorted repertoires could contain abundant clonotypes contaminating from the bulk population. Booster sampling recovered most clones from primary vaccination (approximately 96% CD4, around 90% CD8).

The V gene is TRBV11-2, the J gene TRBJ2-1; D is unresolved. The sequence derives from a man aged 25-40 years who received the YFV17D yellow fever vaccine. This material consisted of CD8+ T cells sorted from PBMCs, taken on the day of the yellow fever booster vaccination. CDR3 loop: CASSLSRSSYNEQFF. In nucleotides, the CDR3 is TGTGCCAGCAGCTTAAGCCGAAGCTCCTACAATGAGCAGTTCTTC.